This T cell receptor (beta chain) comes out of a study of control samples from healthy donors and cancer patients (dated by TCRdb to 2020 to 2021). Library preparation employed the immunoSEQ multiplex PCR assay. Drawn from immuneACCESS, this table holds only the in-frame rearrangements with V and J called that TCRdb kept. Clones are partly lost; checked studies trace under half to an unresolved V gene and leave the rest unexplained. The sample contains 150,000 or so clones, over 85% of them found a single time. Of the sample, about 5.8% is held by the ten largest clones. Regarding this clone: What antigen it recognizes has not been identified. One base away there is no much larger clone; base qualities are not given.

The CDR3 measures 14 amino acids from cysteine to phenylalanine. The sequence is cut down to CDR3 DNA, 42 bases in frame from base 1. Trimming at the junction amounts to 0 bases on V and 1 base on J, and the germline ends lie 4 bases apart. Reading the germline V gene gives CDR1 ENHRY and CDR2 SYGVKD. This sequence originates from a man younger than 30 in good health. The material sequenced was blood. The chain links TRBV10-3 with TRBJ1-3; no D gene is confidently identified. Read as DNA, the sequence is TGTGCCATCAGTGAGTCACAGTCTGGAAACACCATATATTTT. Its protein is CAISESQSGNTIYF.